This T cell receptor (beta chain) emerged from a study of blood T cell repertoires in COVID-19. The overall study: Sites across the United States, Italy and Spain contributed samples from acute and convalescent COVID-19. T cells, B-cell-depleted T cells, or PBMCs supplied cDNA or gDNA.

Clones were read by immunoSEQ multiplex PCR, and TCRdb kept only the in-frame ones, dropping some. Here the sample spans more than 400,000 clones, about 85% being singletons. Cohort assignment relied on participant-reported clinical history. Among Cohort 3 donors, those recovered had two negative PCRs, clearance, or symptom resolution. CDR1 is SEHNR, CDR2 FQNEAQ, per germline (reference sequence). Trimming shortened V by 5 bases and J by 0 bases, and 10 bases separated the two germline ends. The CDR3 has 14 residues. The sequencing sample was made of PBMCs or T cells enriched from blood (not recorded which). The V and J genes are TRBV7-9 and TRBJ1-1; D unresolved. This receptor was identified in a woman between 18 and 29 years old who had recovered from COVID-19. The CDR3 region is CASSPGPVNTEAFF. Here the CDR3 DNA reads TGTGCCAGCAGCCCGGGTCCAGTGAACACTGAAGCTTTCTTT.